These T cell receptor beta chains were read from a single sample in a study of a mutant IDH1 vaccine in newly diagnosed glioma. Libraries were prepared by immunoSEQ multiplex PCR; TCRdb keeps only in-frame clonotypes and omits some of them. The sample has about 40,000 clones; about 89% are singletons. No cognate antigen is known for these TCRs. This sample comprised PBMCs, obtained from a glioma patient whose treatment included an IDH1 peptide vaccine. The receptors here all came from a man aged 45-65 years with glioma. Both conserved end residues are part of each CDR3. The D gene is left open where the match is weak.

j_call	cdr3_length	v_call	d_call	cdr3_nt	cdr3_aa
TRBJ1-5	12	TRBV28	NA	TGTGCCAGCAGTTCCTTAAATCAGCCCCAGCATTTT	CASSSLNQPQHF
TRBJ2-5	14	TRBV7-2	NA	TGTGCCAGCAGCTTAGCGAGCAGTCAAGAGACCCAGTACTTC	CASSLASSQETQYF
TRBJ1-4	16	TRBV7-8	TRBD1	TGTGCCAGCAGCTTAGCTGGACAGGGATGGAATGAAAAACTGTTTTTT	CASSLAGQGWNEKLFF
TRBJ2-3	14	TRBV11-2	TRBD1	TGTGCCAGCAGCTATGGACAGGGCCCAGATACGCAGTATTTT	CASSYGQGPDTQYF
TRBJ1-5	15	TRBV27	NA	TGTGCCAGCCCCGTGGGGGAAATGGGCAATCAGCCCCAGCATTTT	CASPVGEMGNQPQHF
TRBJ2-2	17	TRBV29-1	TRBD2	TGCAGCGTGTCGGGACTAGCGGGAGCAGGGAACACCGGGGAGCTGTTTTTT	CSVSGLAGAGNTGELFF
TRBJ1-6	19	TRBV30	NA	TGTGCCTGTACAAATAGAAGAGGGGGGTTTAGCTCCTATAATTCACCCCTCCACTTT	CACTNRRGGFSSYNSPLHF
TRBJ2-7	13	TRBV27	NA	TGTGCCAGCAGGGGGACGGGGACCTACGAGCAGTACTTC	CASRGTGTYEQYF
TRBJ2-7	14	TRBV5-1	NA	TGCGCCAGCAGCTTGCCAGGACAGACCTACGAGCAGTACTTC	CASSLPGQTYEQYF
TRBJ2-5	13	TRBV7-2	NA	TGTGCCAGCAGCTTAGGGGCGGGGGAGACCCAGTACTTC	CASSLGAGETQYF
TRBJ2-7	14	TRBV7-9	NA	TGTGCCAGCAGCTTAGTTGACGGAAAATCCGAGCAGTACTTC	CASSLVDGKSEQYF
TRBJ2-5	15	TRBV7-3	TRBD1	TGTGCCAGCAGCCTCACAGGGGGCTTTAGCGAGACCCAGTACTTC	CASSLTGGFSETQYF
TRBJ2-1	15	TRBV7-8	NA	TGTGCCAGCAGCCGTGACCCGGTGAATTACAATGAGCAGTTCTTC	CASSRDPVNYNEQFF
TRBJ2-1	16	TRBV7-9	TRBD2	TGTGCCAGCAGCTTAAGCGGGAGGGCCGGGGTAGATGAGCAGTTCTTC	CASSLSGRAGVDEQFF
TRBJ2-7	13	TRBV28	TRBD2	TGTGCCAGCAGTTTAGCGGGAGGCTACGAGCAGTACTTC	CASSLAGGYEQYF